This T cell receptor (beta chain) was sequenced in a study of T cell responses to AZD1222 COVID-19 vaccine. In the case of this clone: Antigen specificity is unknown.

V dropped 5 bases and J dropped 7 bases, with 12 bases sitting between them. This CDR3 is built from 13 residues. Per the germline V gene, CDR1 is SGHAT and CDR2 is FQNNGV. Whole-study results and caveats: Breadth and depth of Spike-specific TCRs rose after two AZD1222 doses.

Only in-frame clones appear in the TCRdb table, and some are missing; sequencing was by immunoSEQ multiplex PCR. The top ten hold approximately 20% of the sample, which has over 90,000 clones, around nine tenths seen once. This sequence originates from an adult in good health. The V and J genes are TRBV11-2 and TRBJ2-1; a weak D match, TRBD2 (6 bases). Sequenced material: peripheral blood, taken on day 0 of AZD1222 vaccination. CDR3 protein: CASSPTRGNEQFF. In DNA form, the CDR3 reads TGTGCCAGCAGCCCCACACGGGGGAATGAGCAGTTCTTC.